This TCR beta chain was identified during a study of blood T cell repertoires in COVID-19. Background on the study: Collection of acute and convalescent COVID-19 samples took place in the United States, Italy and Spain.

Seattle's enrolled individuals joined amid active infection and were then monitored longitudinally. Germline-derived CDR1 and CDR2 are MNHEY and SMNVEV (reference sequence). The V gene end was trimmed by 5 bases and the J gene end by 4 bases; junction bases not matched to a gene: 4. The CDR3 has 14 residues. The authors' processing: Amplifying reference gene primers gave estimates of nucleated cell counts. TCRdb's copy holds only in-frame clones and misses some; the assay was immunoSEQ multiplex PCR. That table gives V, J and clone size, and the DNA gave D and trimming. Found here are around 310,000 clones, 90% of them singletons; the top ten hold about 1%.

What was sequenced was peripheral blood. V usage is TRBV27 and J usage is TRBJ1-5; 8 bases are a match to TRBD1. The sequence came from a middle-aged woman with COVID-19, enrolled during active disease. The CDR3 region is CASSLDRGNQPQHF. CDR3 nucleotides: TGTGCCAGCAGTCTTGACAGGGGAAATCAGCCCCAGCATTTT.